Sequencing of this TCR beta chain was carried out in a study of T cell responses to AZD1222 COVID-19 vaccine (dated by TCRdb to the early 2020s). For context, the study as a whole: Because spike-specific TCR depth and breadth did not differ between the two schedules, AZD1222 recipients who got a second dose at roughly 4 weeks were pooled with those who got a second dose at roughly 12 weeks. Enrollment into the trials was organized by age into subgroups of 18-55, 56-69 and 70-plus years, and those subgroups contained about 160, 30 and 59 TCR-sequenced participants, respectively. TCR sequencing covered approximately 230 trial participants: about 210 given two doses of AZD1222 and around 25 given two doses of MenACWY control vaccine.

This specimen's time point label, interpreted: baseline before first vaccination. The vaccinee samples were drawn from two UK trials, COV001 and COV002, one of which was a single-blind randomized controlled phase 2/3 trial testing AZD1222 (ChAdOx1 nCoV-19) in healthy adults. For TCRbeta chain sequencing, PBMC samples were collected from trial participants at day 0 and at day 28 after the second dose. The CDR3 regions of human TCRbeta chains were analyzed by immunosequencing. Turning to the authors' computational methods: TCRs in the repertoires were compared against a reference library of SARS-CoV-2-specific TCRs that had been generated with the MIRA antigen-specificity platform. Breadth was defined as the fraction of unique TCRs that were SARS-CoV-2-associated. Depth was defined as the fraction of total T cells that were SARS-CoV-2-associated. Using the MIRA data, every spike-specific TCR was mapped to the spike region that the TCR reacted to and assigned to either a CD4 or a CD8 class. Log10-transformed breadth and depth values were compared by one-way ANOVA with Sidak's multiple comparisons tests. What TCRdb holds here is the immuneACCESS table cut down to in-frame rearrangements. Part of the clones is not present; checked against another copy, under half of the missing clones reflect an unresolved V gene, and the others are unexplained. V and J calls and clone size are those listed in that table; D and trimming were worked out from the DNA. The sample table contains fewer than 180,000 clones; only one count was recorded for roughly 92% of them. The ten largest clones represent about 1.3% of the sample.

The germline V gene provides CDR1 MNHEY and CDR2 SVGAGI. The V and J ends are trimmed by 2 bases and 4 bases, leaving 12 bases between them. Including the terminal cysteine and phenylalanine, the CDR3 comprises 15 residues. The retained sequence is limited to the CDR3, 45 bases, with the frame set at the first base. As concerns this clone: It has no known antigen specificity. No base qualities exist here, and no much larger clone lies one base off it.

Here is what the overall study found, with its caveats: The vaccine-associated CD4 TCRs covered the entire spike protein, and the dominant responses fell in regions 160-218 and 743-854. Conclusions about previously exposed vaccinees are limited because only five to seven AZD1222 recipients were SARS-CoV-2 seropositive at baseline. Because no samples from the day 14 peak response were available, repertoires could be characterized only after the peak T cell response. Epitopes outside the regions mutated in the B.1.351 and B.1.1.7 variants were reportedly recognized by nearly half of the unique spike-specific TCRs. The 56-69-year group was small, and its depth increase did not reach significance, likely because of low power. After two AZD1222 doses, spike-specific TCR breadth and depth were significantly higher than at day 0 and than in MenACWY recipients. Most participants were white British and females outnumbered males, and the authors suggested that clonal diversity may have been underestimated.

This chain joins TRBV6-5 to TRBJ1-3, with the D gene not confidently named. This clonotype was obtained from an adult in good health. The material was peripheral blood, obtained on day 0 of AZD1222 vaccination. The DNA is as follows: TGTGCCAGCAGTTACGGTGCGGGTACCGGAAACACCATATATTTT. It is translated as CASSYGAGTGNTIYF.